This TCR beta chain was observed in a study of blood T cell repertoires in COVID-19. Whole-study context: COVID-19 samples from acute and convalescent phases originated in the United States, Italy and Spain. T cells, B-cell-depleted T cells, or PBMCs supplied cDNA or gDNA.

Trimming at V came to 0 bases and at J to 7 bases, leaving 12 bases not matched to a gene. The CDR3 loop spans 17 amino acids. Germline loops: CDR1 SGHRS, CDR2 YFSETQ. Authors' methods: Reference gene primer amplification gave estimated nucleated cell counts. Method: immunoSEQ multiplex PCR; TCRdb's copy keeps in-frame clones and lacks some. The D gene and trimming were derived from the DNA, and the V and J assignments and clone size from that table. The sample lists 250,000 to 400,000 clones, 80% to 90% occurring once. This receptor was taken from a man aged 50-60 years with active or convalescent COVID-19. Sequences were obtained from peripheral blood. The chain joins TRBV5-1 to TRBJ2-1; TRBD1 matches 8 bases. CDR3 nucleotides: TGCGCCAGCAGCTTGGCGGCAGGGGGCGTGAGGTCGAATGAGCAGTTCTTC. Amino acid sequence: CASSLAAGGVRSNEQFF.